These T cell receptor beta chains were read from a single sample in a study of blood T cell repertoires in COVID-19. The assay was immunoSEQ multiplex PCR, and TCRdb's table has in-frame clones only and misses some. The repertoire holds about 120,000 clones, with around nine tenths as singletons. The sequenced sample consisted of peripheral blood. These receptors were taken from a woman aged 45 to 65 with acute or convalescent COVID-19. Both conserved end residues are trimmed from each CDR3. The D gene is left open where the match is weak.

v_gene: TRBV6-6; j_gene: TRBJ2-5; d_gene: -; CDR3aa: ASSPLNSGETQY
v_gene: TRBV11-2; j_gene: TRBJ2-1; d_gene: TRBD2; CDR3aa: ASNQGTSGDNEQF
v_gene: TRBV6-2/TRBV6-3; j_gene: TRBJ1-1; d_gene: TRBD1; CDR3aa: ASSYITGGADTEAF
v_gene: TRBV11-2; j_gene: TRBJ2-4; d_gene: TRBD2; CDR3aa: ASSPETSGRLGENIQY
v_gene: TRBV3-1/TRBV3-2; j_gene: TRBJ2-7; d_gene: TRBD2; CDR3aa: ASSLLAGEDEQY
v_gene: TRBV6-5; j_gene: TRBJ2-5; d_gene: -; CDR3aa: ASSYKWDLETQY
v_gene: TRBV3-1/TRBV3-2; j_gene: TRBJ2-7; d_gene: -; CDR3aa: ASSGAGLALSYEQY
v_gene: TRBV12-5; j_gene: TRBJ1-3; d_gene: TRBD1; CDR3aa: ASATGQAPGNTIY
v_gene: TRBV20-1; j_gene: TRBJ1-2; d_gene: TRBD1; CDR3aa: SASPKRQGGYT
v_gene: TRBV11-2; j_gene: TRBJ2-1; d_gene: TRBD1; CDR3aa: ASSEDRGRGNEQF
v_gene: TRBV2; j_gene: TRBJ1-5; d_gene: -; CDR3aa: ASRDSGGGLQPQH
v_gene: TRBV28; j_gene: TRBJ1-1; d_gene: -; CDR3aa: ASSSGMNTEAF
v_gene: TRBV19; j_gene: TRBJ2-5; d_gene: TRBD1; CDR3aa: ASSRAGGRGETQY
v_gene: TRBV11-3; j_gene: TRBJ2-3; d_gene: TRBD2; CDR3aa: ASSPGLSGGSDTQY
v_gene: TRBV5-8; j_gene: TRBJ1-1; d_gene: -; CDR3aa: ASSLLSRVAF
v_gene: TRBV4-3; j_gene: TRBJ1-1; d_gene: -; CDR3aa: ASSQDSRSSEAF
v_gene: TRBV2; j_gene: TRBJ2-5; d_gene: -; CDR3aa: ASSEDYQETQY
v_gene: TRBV29-1; j_gene: TRBJ1-5; d_gene: TRBD1; CDR3aa: SVGWDRGNQPQH
v_gene: TRBV12-3/TRBV12-4; j_gene: TRBJ2-2; d_gene: -; CDR3aa: ASSRGTGELF
v_gene: TRBV9; j_gene: TRBJ2-3; d_gene: TRBD2; CDR3aa: ASSPRLGSGGEDTQY